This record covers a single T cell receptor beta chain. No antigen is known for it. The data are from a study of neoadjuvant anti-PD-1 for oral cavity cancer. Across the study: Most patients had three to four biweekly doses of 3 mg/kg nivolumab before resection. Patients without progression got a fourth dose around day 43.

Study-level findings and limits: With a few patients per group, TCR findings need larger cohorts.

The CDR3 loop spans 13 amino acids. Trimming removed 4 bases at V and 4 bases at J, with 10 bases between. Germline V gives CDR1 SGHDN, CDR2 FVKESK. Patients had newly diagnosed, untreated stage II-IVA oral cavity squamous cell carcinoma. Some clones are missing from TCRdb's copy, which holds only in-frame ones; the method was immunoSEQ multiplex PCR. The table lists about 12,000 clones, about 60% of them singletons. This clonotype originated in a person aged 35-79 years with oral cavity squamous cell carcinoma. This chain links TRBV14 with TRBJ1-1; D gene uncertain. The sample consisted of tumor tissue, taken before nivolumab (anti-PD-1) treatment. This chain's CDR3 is CASSPSSGTEAFF. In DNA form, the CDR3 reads TGTGCCAGCAGCCCTTCGTCTGGCACTGAAGCTTTCTTT.